A single sample is the source of the 29 T cell receptor beta chains below, sequenced in a study of response to subunit inactivated influenza vaccine. TCRdb processed the RT-PCR reads anew with MiXCR; each CDR3 protein has one entry. The sample lists about 170,000 distinct CDR3 sequences; roughly 12% were seen once. The same sample was also used in a study of T cells expressing NK-cell markers. That paper notes: TCR beta cDNA was made by 5'RACE template switching with UMIs.

Sequenced here: CD8+ T cells sorted from PBMCs, sampled 12 days after vaccination. These receptor sequences come from a man in his fifties who received an inactivated influenza vaccine.

The chain carries TRBV29-1 and TRBJ2-1; 10 nucleotides agree with TRBD2. J gave up 5 bases and V 6 bases, and 10 bases lay outside the gene matches. The CDR3 extends over 15 amino acids. Germline CDR1 reads SQVTM; CDR2 reads ANQGSEA. In nucleotides, the CDR3 is TGCAGCGTGTCCCCAGCGGGAGGGGGGAACAATGAGCAGTTCTTC. It yields the protein CSVSPAGGGNNEQFF.

This clonotype was recorded a few times. The chain joins TRBV2 to TRBJ2-7; 8 nucleotides line up with TRBD1. Germline CDR1 is SNHLY and CDR2 is FYNNEI. After removal of 4 bases from V and 3 bases from J, the junction contained 5 bases not matched to a gene. There are 14 residues in the CDR3. The CDR3 here is CASSGLTGGYEQYF. DNA of the CDR3: TGTGCCAGCAGTGGGCTAACAGGGGGCTACGAGCAGTACTTC.

On this clonotype: A much larger clone lies one base from this, so it may be a read error. The chain combines TRBV20-1 with TRBJ2-2, with D maybe TRBD1 (5 bases). The germline V gene has CDR1 DFQATT and CDR2 SNEGSKA (reference sequence). CDR3 length: 16 amino acids. CDR3 DNA sequence: TGCTGTGCTAGGGGCTGGACGGAGCTGAACACCGGGGAGCTGTTTTTT. Its translation: CCARGWTELNTGELFF.

This clonotype was observed a handful of times. CDR3 loop: CSVVHLEGGGAYEQYF. The CDR3 bases are TGCAGCGTTGTTCATCTGGAGGGAGGTGGGGCCTACGAGCAGTACTTC. The chain joins TRBV29-1 to TRBJ2-7, with D maybe TRBD2 (6 bases). The CDR3 is 16 amino acids. Trimming took 4 bases from V and 2 from J, leaving 21 bases between them. CDR1 is SQVTM and CDR2 is ANQGSEA in the germline V gene.

This clonotype came up a few times. The chain joins TRBV27 to TRBJ2-1; D is ambiguous. Germline CDR1 reads MNHEY; CDR2 reads SMNVEV (reference sequence). Trimming took 5 bases from V and 2 from J, leaving 13 bases between them. This CDR3 has 15 amino acids. This CDR3 is CASSPSVAAYNEQFF. CDR3 DNA: TGTGCCAGCAGTCCTTCCGTCGCGGCCTACAATGAGCAGTTCTTC.

The chain uses TRBV27 and TRBJ2-3; D gene uncertain. V was pared by 7 bases and J by 10 bases, with 21 bases between. This CDR3 spans 14 amino acids. The germline V gene has CDR1 MNHEY and CDR2 SMNVEV (reference sequence). CDR3 nucleotide sequence: TGTGCCAGCATCTCCGGCTCCGGGCAAGAGTCGCAGTATTTT. Translation: CASISGSGQESQYF.

The table lists this clonotype with a few counts. The genes are TRBV20-1 and TRBJ1-5; possible D gene TRBD1, 5 bases. Trimming stripped 0 bases from V and 2 bases from J, with 17 bases between. Germline V gene data show CDR1 as DFQATT and CDR2 as SNEGSKA (reference sequence). This CDR3 spans 17 amino acids. The CDR3 DNA is TGCAGTGCTAGAGATCCTGTTTGGGGGGGTGGCAATCAGCCCCAGCATTTT. Translation gives CSARDPVWGGGNQPQHF.

This clonotype was seen at least ten times. V is TRBV5-1 and J is TRBJ2-3, with TRBD1 matching over 10 bases. The CDR3 spans 15 residues. CDR1 is SGHRS and CDR2 is YFSETQ in the germline V gene. V lost 4 bases to trimming and J lost 4 bases; unmatched junction nucleotides: 6. The CDR3 reads CASSPGTGEADTQYF. In nucleotides, the CDR3 is TGCGCCAGCAGCCCCGGGACAGGGGAGGCAGATACGCAGTATTTT.

This clonotype was seen only a few times. The CDR3 is CAWTSGSSYEEQYF. The DNA of the CDR3 is TGTGCCTGGACTAGCGGGAGCTCCTACGAGGAGCAGTACTTC. V gene TRBV30 combines with J gene TRBJ2-7; TRBD2 matches at 10 bases. The V segment lost 4 bases and the J segment 7 bases; nucleotides outside the gene matches: 10. The germline V gene encodes CDR1 GTSNPN and CDR2 SVGIG (reference sequence). This CDR3 comprises 14 residues.

The chain joins TRBV12-3 or TRBV12-4 to TRBJ2-1, with 16 bases matching TRBD2. V shed 6 bases, J shed 7 bases, and the junction held 12 bases outside the gene matches. The CDR3 consists of 18 residues. CDR3 sequence reads: CASRTSGLAGGLRNEQFF. DNA of the CDR3: TGTGCCAGCAGAACCTCGGGACTAGCGGGGGGGCTAAGAAATGAGCAGTTCTTC.

The genes are TRBV13 and TRBJ1-1; D unclear. The CDR3 is made up of 14 amino acids. Germline V CDR1 and CDR2: PRHDT, FYEKMQ (reference sequence). Trimming took 5 bases from V and 3 from J, leaving 13 bases between them. The CDR3 DNA reads TGTGCCAGCAGCCCCGCGGGGATTGACACTGAAGCTTTCTTT. Amino acids: CASSPAGIDTEAFF.

This clonotype has just a few counts. The chain combines TRBV2 with TRBJ2-7; 7 bases are shared with TRBD2. The CDR3 is made up of 16 amino acids. Germline lookup yields CDR1 SNHLY and CDR2 FYNNEI. The ends lost 5 bases at V and 3 bases at J; junction bases unmatched: 13. CDR3 loop: CASSTVGGSINYEQYF. In nucleotides, the CDR3 is TGTGCCAGCAGTACTGTAGGCGGGAGCATTAACTACGAGCAGTACTTC.

This clonotype was detected a few times. The chain combines TRBV12-3 or TRBV12-4 with TRBJ1-5, with 9 bases aligning to TRBD1. V gave up 5 bases and J gave up 1 base; unmatched junction bases: 0. The CDR3 is 14 amino acids. As DNA, the CDR3 is TGTGCCAGCAGTGACAGGGGGAGCAATCAGCCCCAGCATTTT. Protein product: CASSDRGSNQPQHF.

In its sample, this clonotype was seen a few times. The J gene is TRBJ2-3, the V gene TRBV5-6, with TRBD2 identical over 13 bases. CDR1 and CDR2 from the germline V gene are SGHDT and YYEEEE. J gave up 5 bases and V 4 bases, and 7 bases lay outside the gene matches. This CDR3 is built from 16 residues. The CDR3 nucleotides are TGTGCCAGCAGCCCCCTGGGACTAGCGGGACAAGATACGCAGTATTTT. Its protein product is CASSPLGLAGQDTQYF. Using reference TRBV5-6 and TRBJ2-3 for the parts outside the CDR3, the full variable domain is DAGVTQSPTHLIKTRGQQVTLRCSPKSGHDTVSWYQQALGQGPQFIFQYYEEEERQRGNFPDRFSGHQFPNYSSELNVNALLLGDSALYLCASSPLGLAGQDTQYFGPGTRLTVL.

The J gene is TRBJ2-5, the V gene TRBV7-2; 14 bases line up with TRBD2. V was clipped by 7 bases and J by 0 bases; unmatched bases: 7. Germline CDR1 is SGHTA and CDR2 is FQGNSA. The CDR3 runs 17 residues. DNA of the CDR3: TGTGCCAGCACCGGGACTAGCGGGAGTTGGGACCAAGAGACCCAGTACTTC. Its protein product is CASTGTSGSWDQETQYF. Looking up the rest from reference TRBV7-2 and TRBJ2-5 gives the full variable domain: GAGVSQSPSNKVTEKGKDVELRCDPISGHTALYWYRQSLGQGLEFLIYFQGNSAPDKSGLPSDRFSAERTGGSVSTLTIQRTQQEDSAVYLCASTGTSGSWDQETQYFGPGTRLLVL.

The chain recombines TRBV6-1 with TRBJ1-2, with a weak D call TRBD1 (5 bases). Germline-derived CDR1 and CDR2 are MNHNS and SASEGT. Trimming left V 6 bases short and J 4 bases short, with 15 bases between. This CDR3 is built from 14 residues. CDR3 in amino acids: CASSTGTRFYGYTF. For the CDR3, the DNA is TGTGCCAGCAGCACAGGAACGAGATTCTATGGCTACACCTTC.

The table lists this clonotype with a few counts. This sequence joins TRBV7-9 and TRBJ2-1; 10 bases are shared with TRBD2. Trimming took 0 bases from V and 7 from J; bases not matched to a gene: 3. The length of the CDR3 is 15 residues. Germline assignment: CDR1 SEHNR and CDR2 FQNEAQ (reference sequence). CDR3 amino acids: CASSLASGRRNEQFF. The CDR3 coding sequence is TGTGCCAGCAGCTTAGCTAGCGGGAGGAGAAATGAGCAGTTCTTC.

The J gene is TRBJ2-1, the V gene TRBV7-9; 9 bases align to TRBD2. V gave up 5 bases and J gave up 8 bases; unmatched junction bases: 10. The CDR3 sequence is 15 residues long. The germline gives CDR1 SEHNR, CDR2 FQNEAQ (reference sequence). The CDR3 coding sequence is TGTGCCAGCAGCCCAGGGACTAAGCGGGGGGATGAGCAGTTCTTC. It yields the protein CASSPGTKRGDEQFF.

The table lists this clonotype with a few counts. V gene TRBV27 combines with J gene TRBJ1-2; 10 bases are shared with TRBD1. Germline CDR1 is MNHEY and CDR2 is SMNVEV (reference sequence). The CDR3 sequence is 14 residues long. The trim removed 4 bases at V and 4 bases at J, leaving 3 bases unmatched. The CDR3 DNA is TGTGCCAGCAGTTGGACAGGGGGTAGCTATGGCTACACCTTC. It is translated as CASSWTGGSYGYTF.

This clonotype was counted between two and nine times. The genes are TRBV28 and TRBJ2-7, with D uncertain. Germline V CDR1 and CDR2: MDHEN, SYDVKM. Trimming cost V 2 bases and J 3 bases, with 11 bases left between them. The CDR3 is 14 residues long. The CDR3 region has the DNA TGTGCCAGCAGTTTACCATCGGAGAGCTACGAGCAGTACTTC. Amino acids: CASSLPSESYEQYF.

This clonotype appeared a few times. This chain uses TRBV7-2 with TRBJ2-1, with a possible D match to TRBD2 (5 bases). V was pared by 5 bases and J by 8 bases, with 16 bases between. This CDR3 is built from 14 residues. The germline gives CDR1 SGHTA, CDR2 FQGNSA. CDR3 coding DNA: TGTGCCAGCAGCGTAGGCGAGGGCCCCGATGAGCAGTTCTTC. Its translation: CASSVGEGPDEQFF.

The V call is TRBV20-1, the J call TRBJ2-7; D uncertain. Trimming left V 3 bases short and J 2 bases short, with 14 bases between. The CDR3 contains 14 residues. Germline CDR1 DFQATT, CDR2 SNEGSKA (reference sequence). CDR3 loop: CSASPRVLTYEQYF. The CDR3 DNA reads as TGCAGTGCTAGCCCCCGGGTGCTGACCTACGAGCAGTACTTC.

About this clonotype itself: An end of the junction differs from the germline gene, which may be a read error. This chain uses TRBV20-1 with TRBJ2-7; TRBD2 matches at 8 bases. This CDR3 spans 15 amino acids. The V gene's germline CDR1 is DFQATT and CDR2 SNEGSKA (reference sequence). The CDR3 region is CCARESGGNLYEQYF. CDR3 DNA sequence: TGCTGTGCTAGAGAAAGCGGGGGCAACCTCTACGAGCAGTACTTC.

This clonotype came up a few times. J is TRBJ2-3 and V is TRBV25-1; 9 nucleotides align to TRBD2. Germline-derived CDR1 and CDR2 are MGHDK and SYGVNS. V lost 6 bases to trimming and J lost 1 base; unmatched junction nucleotides: 26. There are 22 residues in the CDR3. Written as DNA, the CDR3 is TGTGCCAGCAGCCCGAGCCTGGGACTAGCAGATAAGGCTTTGGTGGGCACAGATACGCAGTATTTT. Translated, it gives CASSPSLGLADKALVGTDTQYF.

This clonotype was observed a handful of times. The rearrangement links TRBV11-2 to TRBJ2-7; D remains unclear. V was cut by 5 bases and J by 8 bases, with 10 bases left in between. This CDR3 is built from 11 residues. Germline V gene lookup returns CDR1 SGHAT and CDR2 FQNNGV. The CDR3 nucleotides read TGTGCCAGCAGCCCCAATCTACAGCAGTACTTC. Protein sequence: CASSPNLQQYF.

The chain recombines TRBV20-1 with TRBJ2-5; TRBD1 is a possible D gene (6 bases). This CDR3 region has 16 residues. Germline V gene data show CDR1 as DFQATT and CDR2 as SNEGSKA (reference sequence). V shed 1 base and J shed 0 bases, with 15 bases lying between them. CDR3 in DNA: TGCAGTGCTAGAGCGTTTCGGGACATCAACCAAGAGACCCAGTACTTC. The encoded protein is CSARAFRDINQETQYF.

The J gene is TRBJ2-7, the V gene TRBV20-1; TRBD2 aligns across 9 bases. Per the germline V gene, CDR1 is DFQATT and CDR2 is SNEGSKA (reference sequence). With 3 bases clipped from V and 5 bases from J, the junction kept 5 bases outside the gene matches. The CDR3 length is 13 residues. CDR3 in amino acids: CSASVAGDHEQYF. CDR3 nucleotides: TGCAGTGCTAGTGTAGCGGGAGACCACGAGCAGTACTTC.

A few counts support this clonotype. The chain combines TRBV5-5 with TRBJ2-7, with a possible D match to TRBD2 (5 bases). CDR3 size: 14 residues. Trimming shortened V by 1 base and J by 1 base, and 9 bases separated the two germline ends. CDR1 and CDR2 (germline): SGHKS, YYEKEE (reference sequence). This CDR3 is CASSLSSGSYEQYF. In DNA form, the CDR3 reads TGTGCCAGCAGCTTGTCCAGCGGTTCCTACGAGCAGTACTTC.

The V call is TRBV20-1, the J call TRBJ2-7; TRBD1 might be the D (6 bases). Trimming removed 5 bases from V and 0 bases from J, with 11 bases in between. Germline values: CDR1 DFQATT, CDR2 SNEGSKA (reference sequence). This CDR3 is 13 amino acids long. The CDR3 reads CSAGQRTSYEQYF. CDR3 in DNA: TGCAGTGCTGGACAGAGGACCTCCTACGAGCAGTACTTC.